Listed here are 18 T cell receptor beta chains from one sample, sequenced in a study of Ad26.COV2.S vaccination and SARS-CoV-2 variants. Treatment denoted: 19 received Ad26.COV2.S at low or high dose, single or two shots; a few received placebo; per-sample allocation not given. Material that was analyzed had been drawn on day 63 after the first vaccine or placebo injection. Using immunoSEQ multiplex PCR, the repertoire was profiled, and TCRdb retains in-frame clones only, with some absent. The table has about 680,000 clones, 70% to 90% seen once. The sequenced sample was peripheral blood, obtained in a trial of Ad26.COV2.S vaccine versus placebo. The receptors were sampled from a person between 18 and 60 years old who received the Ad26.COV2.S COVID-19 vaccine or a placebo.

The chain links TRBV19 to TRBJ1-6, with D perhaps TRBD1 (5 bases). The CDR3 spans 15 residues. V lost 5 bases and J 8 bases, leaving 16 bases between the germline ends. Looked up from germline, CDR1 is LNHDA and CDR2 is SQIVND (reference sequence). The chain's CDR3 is CASSPRGLGDSPLHF. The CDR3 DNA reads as TGTGCCAGTAGTCCTCGGGGCCTTGGGGATTCACCCCTCCACTTT.

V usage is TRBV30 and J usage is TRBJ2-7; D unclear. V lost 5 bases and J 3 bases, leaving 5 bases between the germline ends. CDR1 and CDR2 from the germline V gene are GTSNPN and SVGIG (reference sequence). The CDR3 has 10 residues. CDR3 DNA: TGTGCCTGGTCAAACTACGAGCAGTACTTC. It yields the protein CAWSNYEQYF.

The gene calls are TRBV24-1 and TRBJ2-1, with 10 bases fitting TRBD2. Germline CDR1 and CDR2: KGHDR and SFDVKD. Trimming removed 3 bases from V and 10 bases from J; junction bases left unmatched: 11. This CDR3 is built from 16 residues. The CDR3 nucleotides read TGTGCCACCAGTGATACGGCAGCGGGAGGGCCATGGGAGCAGTTCTTC. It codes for CATSDTAAGGPWEQFF.

The CDR3 region is CASSVKFGTSGYNEQFF. CDR3 nucleotides: TGCGCCAGCAGCGTCAAATTCGGGACTAGCGGGTACAATGAGCAGTTCTTC. This chain connects TRBV5-1 to TRBJ2-1; 12 nucleotides match TRBD2. CDR3 length: 17 residues. Germline loops: CDR1 SGHRS, CDR2 YFSETQ. V dropped 4 bases and J dropped 4; count of bases not matched to a gene: 9.

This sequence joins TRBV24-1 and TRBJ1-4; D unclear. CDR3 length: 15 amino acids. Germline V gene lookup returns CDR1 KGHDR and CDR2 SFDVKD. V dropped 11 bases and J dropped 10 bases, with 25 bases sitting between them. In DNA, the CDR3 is TGTGCCAACGTAGTAAACCGCCGGGGTTCGGGAAAACTGTTTTTT. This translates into CANVVNRRGSGKLFF.

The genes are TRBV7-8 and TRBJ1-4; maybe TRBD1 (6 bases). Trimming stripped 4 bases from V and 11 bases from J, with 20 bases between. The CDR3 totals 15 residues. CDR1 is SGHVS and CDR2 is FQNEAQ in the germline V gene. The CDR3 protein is CASSSWGGQGRKLFF. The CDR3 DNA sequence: TGTGCCAGCAGCTCTTGGGGGGGGCAGGGGCGGAAACTGTTTTTT.

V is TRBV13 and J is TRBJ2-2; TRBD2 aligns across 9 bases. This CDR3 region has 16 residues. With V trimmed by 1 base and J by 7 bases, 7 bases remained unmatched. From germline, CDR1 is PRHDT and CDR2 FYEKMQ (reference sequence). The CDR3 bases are TGTGCCAGCAGCTTAGAGAGCGGGGGGCCCGGCGGGGAGCTGTTTTTT. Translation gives CASSLESGGPGGELFF.

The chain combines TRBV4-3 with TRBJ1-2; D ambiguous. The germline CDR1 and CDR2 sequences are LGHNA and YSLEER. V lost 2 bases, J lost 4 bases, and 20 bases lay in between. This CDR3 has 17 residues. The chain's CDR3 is CASSQRSQEFSVYGYTF. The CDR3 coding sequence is TGCGCCAGCAGCCAAAGGTCCCAGGAGTTTTCCGTCTATGGCTACACCTTC.

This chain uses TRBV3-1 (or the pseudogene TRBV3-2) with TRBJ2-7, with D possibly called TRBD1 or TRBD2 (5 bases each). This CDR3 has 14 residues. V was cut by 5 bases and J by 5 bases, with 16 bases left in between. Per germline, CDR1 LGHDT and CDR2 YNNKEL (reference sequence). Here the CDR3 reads CASSFSGTGNEQYF. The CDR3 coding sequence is TGTGCCAGCAGCTTCTCCGGGACGGGCAACGAGCAGTACTTC.

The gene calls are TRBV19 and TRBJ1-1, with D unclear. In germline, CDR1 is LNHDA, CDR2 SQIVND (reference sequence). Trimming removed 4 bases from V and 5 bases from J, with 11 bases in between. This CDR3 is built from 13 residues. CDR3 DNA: TGTGCCAGTAGTAGCTTCGCGGGAACTGAAGCTTTCTTT. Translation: CASSSFAGTEAFF.

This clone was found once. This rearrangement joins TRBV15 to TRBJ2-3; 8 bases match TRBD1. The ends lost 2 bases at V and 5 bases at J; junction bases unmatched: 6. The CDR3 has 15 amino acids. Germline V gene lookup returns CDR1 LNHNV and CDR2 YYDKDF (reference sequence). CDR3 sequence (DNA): TGTGCCACCAGCAGACGGACAGGGTTTATAGATACGCAGTATTTT. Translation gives CATSRRTGFIDTQYF.

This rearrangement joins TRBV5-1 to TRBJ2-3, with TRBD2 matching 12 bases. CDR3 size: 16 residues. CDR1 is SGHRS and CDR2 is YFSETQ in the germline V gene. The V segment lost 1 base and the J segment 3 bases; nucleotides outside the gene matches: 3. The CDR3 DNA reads TGCGCCAGCAGCTTGCCTAGCGGGGGGGGAACAGATACGCAGTATTTT. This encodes CASSLPSGGGTDTQYF.

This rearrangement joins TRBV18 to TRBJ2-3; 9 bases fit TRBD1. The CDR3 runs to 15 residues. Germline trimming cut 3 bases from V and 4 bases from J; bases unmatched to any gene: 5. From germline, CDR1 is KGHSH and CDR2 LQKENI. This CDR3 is CASSPIQGAADTQYF. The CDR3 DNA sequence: TGTGCCAGCTCACCGATACAGGGGGCGGCAGATACGCAGTATTTT.

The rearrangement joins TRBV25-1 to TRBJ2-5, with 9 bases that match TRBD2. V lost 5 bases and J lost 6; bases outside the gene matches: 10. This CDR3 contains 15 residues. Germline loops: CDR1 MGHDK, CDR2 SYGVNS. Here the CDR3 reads CASSPAGGLGKTQYF. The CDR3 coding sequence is TGTGCCAGCAGTCCCGCGGGAGGGTTAGGGAAGACCCAGTACTTC.

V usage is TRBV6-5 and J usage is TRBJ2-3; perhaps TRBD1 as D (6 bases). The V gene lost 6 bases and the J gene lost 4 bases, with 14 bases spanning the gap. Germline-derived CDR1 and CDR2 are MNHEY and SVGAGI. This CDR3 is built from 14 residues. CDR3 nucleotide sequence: TGTGCCAGCAGCTACCTACAGGGAGCAGATACGCAGTATTTT. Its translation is CASSYLQGADTQYF.

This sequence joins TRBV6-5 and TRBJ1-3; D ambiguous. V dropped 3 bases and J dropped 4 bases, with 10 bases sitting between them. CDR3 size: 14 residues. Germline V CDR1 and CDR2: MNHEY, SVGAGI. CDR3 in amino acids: CASSYLGIGNTIYF. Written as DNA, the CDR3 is TGTGCCAGCAGTTATCTGGGGATCGGAAACACCATATATTTT.

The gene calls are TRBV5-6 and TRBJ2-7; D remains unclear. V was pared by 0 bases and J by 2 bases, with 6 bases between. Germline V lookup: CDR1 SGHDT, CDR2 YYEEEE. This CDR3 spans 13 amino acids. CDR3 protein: CASSLEAPYEQYF. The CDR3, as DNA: TGTGCCAGCAGCTTGGAAGCCCCCTACGAGCAGTACTTC.

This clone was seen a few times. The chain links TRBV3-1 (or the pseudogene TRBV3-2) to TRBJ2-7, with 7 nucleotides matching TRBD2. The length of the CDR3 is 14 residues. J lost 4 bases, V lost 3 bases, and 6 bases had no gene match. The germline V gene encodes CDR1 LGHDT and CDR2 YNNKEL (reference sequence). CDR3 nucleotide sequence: TGTGCCAGCAGCCAGGCGGGAGCTGGGTACGAGCAGTACTTC. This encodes CASSQAGAGYEQYF.